The rows below give T cell receptor beta chains drawn from one sample of a study of blood T cell repertoires in COVID-19. Clones were read by immunoSEQ multiplex PCR, and TCRdb kept only the in-frame ones, dropping some. Of 260,000 or so clones in the sample, around 88% are singletons; the top ten hold 0.95% to 1.5%. Source material: PBMCs or T cells enriched from blood (not recorded which). These receptors came from a woman between 40 and 50 years old with acute COVID-19. Both conserved end residues are part of each CDR3. Fields, in order: D gene, J gene, V gene, clone size, CDR3 DNA, CDR3 protein. The D gene is left open where the match is weak. The size field is filled for only some rows; it gives once, few, many or a size class.

>TRBD2|TRBJ2-3|TRBV11-2|-
TGTGCCAGCAGCTTGGGACTAGTCATCCCAGATACGCAGTATTTT
CASSLGLVIPDTQYF
>TRBD1|TRBJ2-5|TRBV24-1|-
TGTGCCACCAGGGACAGGTTTCAAGAGACCCAGTACTTC
CATRDRFQETQYF
>-|TRBJ1-4|TRBV6-1|-
TGTGCCAGCAGTGAGGGCAGGGACACTGAAAAACTGTTTTTT
CASSEGRDTEKLFF
>-|TRBJ1-3|TRBV4-1|-
TGCGCCAGCAGCCAAGATATCAGGGACTTCTCTGGAAACACCATATATTTT
CASSQDIRDFSGNTIYF
>-|TRBJ2-1|TRBV12-5|many
TGTGCTAGTGGTTTGGTAGGGGGTTACATTTACTACAATGAGCAGTTCTTC
CASGLVGGYIYYNEQFF
>-|TRBJ2-1|TRBV27|-
TGTGCCAGCACCGACTCGAGCTCCTACAATGAGCAGTTCTTC
CASTDSSSYNEQFF
>-|TRBJ2-3|TRBV15|-
TGTGCCACCAGCAGAGATTCTAGGGGCAGGGGCTCGGCAGATACGCAGTATTTT
CATSRDSRGRGSADTQYF
>TRBD2|TRBJ2-7|TRBV5-1|-
TGCGCCAGCAGCTTGGAGCTAGCGGGATACGAGCAGTACTTC
CASSLELAGYEQYF
>-|TRBJ1-3|TRBV27|-
TGTGCCAGCAGTCAATGGGGTAGGGGGGGCAGTAACACCATATATTTT
CASSQWGRGGSNTIYF
>TRBD1|TRBJ1-2|TRBV19|-
TGTGCCAGTAGGGACAGGGGAGACTATGGCTACACCTTC
CASRDRGDYGYTF
>-|TRBJ1-5|TRBV30|many
TGTGCCTGGACGAATGAAGCGAAGCAGCCCCAGCATTTT
CAWTNEAKQPQHF
>-|TRBJ2-2|TRBV4-2|-
TGTGCCAGCAGCCAAGAGGTTTTGCCCAGGGTCACCGGGGAGCTGTTTTTT
CASSQEVLPRVTGELFF
>TRBD1|TRBJ1-6|TRBV19|-
TGTGCCAGTAGTCCTCCGGGACAGGGCGATTCACCCCTCCACTTT
CASSPPGQGDSPLHF
>-|TRBJ2-3|TRBV24-1|-
TGTGCCACCAGTGATCTTACAGTGAGCACAGATACGCAGTATTTT
CATSDLTVSTDTQYF
>-|TRBJ2-3|TRBV2|-
TGTGCCAGCAGATTACAGGGATCTAGCACAGATACGCAGTATTTT
CASRLQGSSTDTQYF
>-|TRBJ2-1|TRBV7-2|-
TGTGCCAGCAGCTACAACTCCTACAATGAGCAGTTCTTC
CASSYNSYNEQFF
>-|TRBJ2-5|TRBV15|-
TGTGCCACCAGCAGAGACCGGGGTCACCAAGAGACCCAGTACTTC
CATSRDRGHQETQYF
>-|TRBJ1-3|TRBV3-1/TRBV3-2|-
TGTGCCAGCAGCGAAGCTTCTAACACCATATATTTT
CASSEASNTIYF
>TRBD1|TRBJ1-2|TRBV10-3|-
TGTGCCATCAGCGGGACAGGACCTAACTATGGCTACACCTTC
CAISGTGPNYGYTF
>-|TRBJ2-1|TRBV29-1|-
TGCAGCGTTGAGGGGGGACAGTACAATGAGCAGTTCTTC
CSVEGGQYNEQFF
>-|TRBJ2-7|TRBV30|-
TGTGCCTGGAGTGCGTACGGCGGGCCAACCCGCTCCTACGAGCAGTACTTC
CAWSAYGGPTRSYEQYF
>-|TRBJ2-3|TRBV10-1|-
TGCGCCAGCAGTGAGCGTAGCACAGATACGCAGTATTTT
CASSERSTDTQYF
>-|TRBJ2-1|TRBV10-3|-
TGTGCCATCAGTGACCCTACGGCGGACTCATACAATGAGCAGTTCTTC
CAISDPTADSYNEQFF
>TRBD2|TRBJ2-1|TRBV27|once
TGTGCCAGCAGCCGACTAGCGGGAGGGCTGGGCAATGAGCAGTTCTTC
CASSRLAGGLGNEQFF
>TRBD2|TRBJ2-5|TRBV12-3/TRBV12-4|-
TGTGCCAGCAGACTAGCGGGAACCGAGACCCAGTACTTC
CASRLAGTETQYF
>TRBD1|TRBJ2-7|TRBV7-6|-
TGTGCCAGCAGCTTAGTCCGGGACAGGGCCTACGAGCAGTACTTC
CASSLVRDRAYEQYF
>TRBD1|TRBJ2-7|TRBV24-1|-
TGTGCCACCAGTGAAACGGGACAGGGGGCGGACTACGAGCAGTACTTC
CATSETGQGADYEQYF
>-|TRBJ1-3|TRBV5-1|-
TGCGCCAGCAGAGGGGGCTCTGGAAACACCATATATTTT
CASRGGSGNTIYF
>-|TRBJ1-5|TRBV11-3|few
TGTGCCAGCAGCTTAGGAGGGGGAAAGCCCCAGCATTTT
CASSLGGGKPQHF
>TRBD2|TRBJ2-7|TRBV5-1|-
TGCGCCAGCAGCGTCGGGACTAGCGGGAGAGTTCCTTCCTACGAGCAGTACTTC
CASSVGTSGRVPSYEQYF
>-|TRBJ2-1|TRBV30|-
TGTGCCTGCCAACGTACGGGGGAACACAATGAGCAGTTCTTC
CACQRTGEHNEQFF
>TRBD1|TRBJ1-5|TRBV6-1|-
TGTGCCAGCAGTGAATGGCAGGGGGGCGTCGGGCAGCCCCAGCATTTT
CASSEWQGGVGQPQHF
>TRBD2|TRBJ2-2|TRBV7-9|-
TGTGCCAGCAGCCACCCCATGCGGGAGGGACGGGACACCGGGGAGCTGTTTTTT
CASSHPMREGRDTGELFF
>TRBD1|TRBJ1-5|TRBV18|-
TGTGCCAGCTCACTAGGGACAGGGCCAAGCAATCAGCCCCAGCATTTT
CASSLGTGPSNQPQHF
>-|TRBJ1-2|TRBV30|-
TGTGCCTGGACCATTGGGGGCGCTAACTATGGCTACACCTTC
CAWTIGGANYGYTF
>TRBD1|TRBJ1-5|TRBV2|-
TGTGCCAGCAGTAGGGACAGGGGCAGCAATCAGCCCCAGCATTTT
CASSRDRGSNQPQHF
>TRBD1|TRBJ1-5|TRBV9|-
TGTGCCAGCAGCGAGGGGGACAGGGCTTATCAGCCCCAGCATTTT
CASSEGDRAYQPQHF
>TRBD2|TRBJ2-5|TRBV19|-
TGTGCCACACAAACTAGCGGTACTGGAGTGGAGACCCAGTACTTC
CATQTSGTGVETQYF
>-|TRBJ2-1|TRBV11-3|-
TGTGCCAGCAGCTTGACTCCTAAGGATGAGCAGTTCTTC
CASSLTPKDEQFF
>TRBD2|TRBJ2-2|TRBV2|once
TGTGCCAGCAGGGGGACTAGCGGCAACACCGGGGAGCTGTTTTTT
CASRGTSGNTGELFF
>-|TRBJ1-5|TRBV4-3|-
TGCGCCAGCAGCCAAGATTTCCACGACCGAGGTAATCAGCCCCAGCATTTT
CASSQDFHDRGNQPQHF
>TRBD1|TRBJ2-2|TRBV5-4|-
TGTGCCAGCAGCTCCAGACAGGGTCGGGCCACCGGGGAGCTGTTTTTT
CASSSRQGRATGELFF
>-|TRBJ2-3|TRBV30|-
TGTGCCTGGTCTGGCGGGAGCACAGATACGCAGTATTTT
CAWSGGSTDTQYF
>TRBD2|TRBJ2-5|TRBV30|-
TGTGCCTGGAGTGGACTCCTTTCCGGGGGGGTTATGGGAGAGACCCAGTACTTC
CAWSGLLSGGVMGETQYF
>-|TRBJ1-2|TRBV30|-
TGTGCCTGGAGTGTAAAAGGGGGAACTAACTATGGCTACACCTTC
CAWSVKGGTNYGYTF
>-|TRBJ1-4|TRBV9|-
TGTGCCAGCAGCGTTTCTACAGGGACTAATGAAAAACTGTTTTTT
CASSVSTGTNEKLFF
>-|TRBJ1-1|TRBV6-5|few
TGTGCCAGCAGTCATCAGGGGTACACTGAAGCTTTCTTT
CASSHQGYTEAFF
>-|TRBJ2-1|TRBV18|-
TGTGCCAGCTCACCGGGGACATTATACAATGAGCAGTTCTTC
CASSPGTLYNEQFF
>-|TRBJ2-7|TRBV5-1|-
TGCGCCAGCAGCTTGCGGGGTGCCCCCTCCTACGAGCAGTACTTC
CASSLRGAPSYEQYF
>-|TRBJ1-5|TRBV27|-
TGTGCCAGCAGTCCGAACAGGGAGGGTCAGCCCCAGCATTTT
CASSPNREGQPQHF
>TRBD2|TRBJ2-2|TRBV5-1|-
TGCGCCAGCAGCTTGCTAGCGGGAGGGCCTGCCGGGGAGCTGTTTTTT
CASSLLAGGPAGELFF
>TRBD2|TRBJ2-1|TRBV2|-
TGTGCCAGCAATAGCGGGAGCTTCCACAATGAGCAGTTCTTC
CASNSGSFHNEQFF
>TRBD1|TRBJ1-6|TRBV7-2|-
TGTGCCAGCAGCTTATACCAGGGGGCGCGTATAGTCTCTCCCCTCCACTTT
CASSLYQGARIVSPLHF
>-|TRBJ2-1|TRBV19|-
TGTGCCAGTAGTATAGGGCTTTACAATGAGCAGTTCTTC
CASSIGLYNEQFF
>TRBD1|TRBJ1-3|TRBV28|-
TGTGCCAGCAGACCGGGACAGGGGACTGGAAACACCATATATTTT
CASRPGQGTGNTIYF
>-|TRBJ2-2|TRBV5-1|-
TGCGCCAGCAGCTTGGTATTAGGGTACGGGAGTAACGCCGGGGAGCTGTTTTTT
CASSLVLGYGSNAGELFF
>-|TRBJ1-1|TRBV27|-
TGTGCCAGCAGTTTTGGAGGGGCAGGCACTGAAGCTTTCTTT
CASSFGGAGTEAFF